The sequence of this TCR beta chain was determined in a study of blood T cell repertoires in COVID-19 (TCRdb year 2020). In terms of the full investigation: Samples from collaborators originated in the United States, Italy and Spain and spanned both the acute and convalescent phases of COVID-19. The material from the prospective study consisted of cDNA or gDNA derived from T cells, B-cell-depleted T cells, or PBMCs. The dataset comprised deeply sampled blood TCRbeta repertoires from subjects exposed to, actively infected with, or recovered from COVID-19. A freely available public database, intended as a resource for researchers studying the immune response to SARS-CoV-2, is where the repertoires were released. Samples were obtained from the ongoing ImmuneRACE study (first 160 participants) and from 1,000 to 1,500 subjects provided by 6 global collaborators. Nearly every sample came with metadata listing a de-identified subject ID, COVID-19 status, age in years and sex. HLA class I and class II types, where available, came from metadata supplied by the sample provider rather than from assay-based typing.

Whole blood was collected in K2EDTA tubes by collaborating institutions according to the institutions' own protocols. For TCRbeta analysis, collaborator samples were shipped as frozen whole blood, as isolated PBMCs, or as DNA extracted from either sample type. The immunoSEQ Assay, a bias-controlled multiplex PCR, was used to amplify TCRbeta CDR3 regions from genomic DNA. Per the source publication's procedure: The number of nucleated cells in each sample was estimated from the amplification of reference gene primers within the assay. To quantify the absolute abundance of each unique TCRbeta CDR3 rearrangement, sequence reads were collapsed and filtered. For each sample, productive Simpson clonality was calculated as the square root of Simpson's diversity index over productive rearrangements. Here the immuneACCESS table is served through TCRdb, limited to in-frame sequences with V and J called. Missing clones are a known gap in these copies; in checked studies unresolved V genes cover under half, and the rest lacks a known reason. V and J calls and clone size are copied from that table; D and trimming were computed from the DNA. The sample table contains just under 90,000 clones; only one count was recorded for less than 80% of them. The ten largest clones add up to about an eighth of the sample.

What the research found in general, with its limitations: Clinical and demographic metadata were provided uncurated, with the amount varying by source and participant.

This clone has more than one count but fewer than ten. Its antigen remains undetermined. Base qualities are not provided; no much larger clone lies one nucleotide away. The sequence came from an elderly woman with acute or convalescent COVID-19. The sequenced sample was peripheral blood.

The CDR3 amino acid sequence is: CASSWGQGREQYF. The DNA sequence reads TGTGCCAGCAGCTGGGGACAGGGGAGGGAGCAGTACTTC. Rearrangement joined TRBV7-2 to TRBJ2-7; 10 central bases correspond to TRBD1. Clipping removes 4 bases from V and 7 bases from J, with 4 as the unmatched junction base count. The germline V gene gives CDR1 as SGHTA and CDR2 as FQGNSA. The CDR3 measures 13 amino acids from cysteine to phenylalanine. The retained sequence is limited to the CDR3, 39 bases, with the frame set at the first base.